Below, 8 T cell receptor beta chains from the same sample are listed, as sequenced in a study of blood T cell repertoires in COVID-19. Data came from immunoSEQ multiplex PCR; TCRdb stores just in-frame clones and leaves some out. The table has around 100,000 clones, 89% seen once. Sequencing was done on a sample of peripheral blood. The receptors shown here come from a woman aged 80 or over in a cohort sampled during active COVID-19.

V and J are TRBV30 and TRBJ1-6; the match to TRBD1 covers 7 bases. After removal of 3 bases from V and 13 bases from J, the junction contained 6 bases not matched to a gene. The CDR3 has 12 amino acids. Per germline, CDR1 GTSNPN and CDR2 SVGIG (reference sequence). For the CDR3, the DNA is TGTGCCTGGAGCTCAGGGGGTTTTCCCCTCCACTTT. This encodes CAWSSGGFPLHF.

CDR3 in amino acids: CASSPPVAGGPAEQYF. The CDR3 bases are TGTGCCAGCTCACCACCGGTAGCGGGAGGGCCGGCCGAGCAGTACTTC. The rearrangement links TRBV18 to TRBJ2-7, with TRBD2 matching 11 bases. CDR3 length: 16 residues. The trim removed 0 bases at V and 6 bases at J, leaving 7 bases unmatched. Germline values: CDR1 KGHSH, CDR2 LQKENI.

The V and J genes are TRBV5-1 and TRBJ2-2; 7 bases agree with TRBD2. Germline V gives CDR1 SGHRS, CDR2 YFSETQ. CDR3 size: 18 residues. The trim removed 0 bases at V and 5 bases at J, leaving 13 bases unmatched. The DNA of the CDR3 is TGCGCCAGCAGCTTGGCCGTTCTCGCGGGAGACGAAACCGGGGAGCTGTTTTTT. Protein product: CASSLAVLAGDETGELFF.

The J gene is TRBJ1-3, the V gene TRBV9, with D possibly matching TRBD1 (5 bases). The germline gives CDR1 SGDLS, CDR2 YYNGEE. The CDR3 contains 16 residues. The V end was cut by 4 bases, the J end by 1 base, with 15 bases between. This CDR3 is CASSPQQGGSGNTIYF. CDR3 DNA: TGTGCCAGCAGCCCCCAGCAGGGAGGATCTGGAAACACCATATATTTT.

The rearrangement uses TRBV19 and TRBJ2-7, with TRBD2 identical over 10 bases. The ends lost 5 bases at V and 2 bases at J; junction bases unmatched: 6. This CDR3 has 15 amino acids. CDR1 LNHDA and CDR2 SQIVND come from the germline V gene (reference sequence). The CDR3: CASSSLAGGTYEQYF. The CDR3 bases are TGTGCCAGTAGTTCCTTAGCGGGGGGAACCTACGAGCAGTACTTC.

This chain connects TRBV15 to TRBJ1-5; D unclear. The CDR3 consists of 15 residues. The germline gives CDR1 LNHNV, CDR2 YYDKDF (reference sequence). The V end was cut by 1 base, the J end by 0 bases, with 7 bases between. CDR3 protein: CATSRVSYSNQPQHF. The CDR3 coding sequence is TGTGCCACCAGCAGAGTTAGTTATAGCAATCAGCCCCAGCATTTT.

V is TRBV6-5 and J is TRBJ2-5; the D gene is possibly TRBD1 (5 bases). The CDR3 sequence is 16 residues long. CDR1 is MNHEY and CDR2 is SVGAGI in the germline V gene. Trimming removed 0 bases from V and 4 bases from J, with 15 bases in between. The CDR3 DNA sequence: TGTGCCAGCAGTTACTCGGCAGGGAATAGGGGAGAGACCCAGTACTTC. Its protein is CASSYSAGNRGETQYF.

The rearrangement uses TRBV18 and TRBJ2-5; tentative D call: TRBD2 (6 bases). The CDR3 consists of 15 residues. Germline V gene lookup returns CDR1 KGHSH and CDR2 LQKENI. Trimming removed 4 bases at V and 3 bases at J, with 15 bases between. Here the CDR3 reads CASSQLSGGEETQYF. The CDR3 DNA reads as TGTGCCAGCTCACAGCTTAGCGGAGGGGAAGAGACCCAGTACTTC.